This T cell receptor (beta chain) came from a study of OX40 agonist ivuxolimab in advanced cancers. CDR3 length equals 15 residues. The germline CDR1 and CDR2 sequences are MNHNS and SASEGT. V dropped 5 bases and J dropped 5; count of bases not matched to a gene: 8. Clones were sequenced by immunoSEQ multiplex PCR, and TCRdb holds only the in-frame ones, with some missing. The table records more than 65,000 clones, about 82% of them present only once. This chain joins TRBV6-1 and TRBJ2-7; 11 bases align to TRBD2. This sequence originates from an adult with an advanced solid tumor such as melanoma, head and neck, liver or kidney cancer. Sample: CD4+ or CD8+ T cells sorted from blood, taken in a trial of the OX40 agonist ivuxolimab. The CDR3 DNA reads TGTGCCAGCAGTCATGTAGCGGGAGGGTACAACGAGCAGTACTTC. Its translation: CASSHVAGGYNEQYF.